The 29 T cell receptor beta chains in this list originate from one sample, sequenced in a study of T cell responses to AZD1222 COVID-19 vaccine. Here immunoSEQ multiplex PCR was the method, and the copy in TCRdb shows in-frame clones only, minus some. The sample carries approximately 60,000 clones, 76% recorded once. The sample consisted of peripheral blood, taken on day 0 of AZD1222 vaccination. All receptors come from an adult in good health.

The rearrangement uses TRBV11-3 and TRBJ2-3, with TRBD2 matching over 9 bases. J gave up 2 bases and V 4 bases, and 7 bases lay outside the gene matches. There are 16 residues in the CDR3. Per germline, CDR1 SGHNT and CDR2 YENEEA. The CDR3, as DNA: TGTGCCAGCAGCTCCGGGACTAGCTGGTCCACAGATACGCAGTATTTT. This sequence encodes CASSSGTSWSTDTQYF. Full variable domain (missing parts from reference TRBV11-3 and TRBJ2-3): EAGVVQSPRYKIIEKKQPVAFWCNPISGHNTLYWYLQNLGQGPELLIRYENEEAVDDSQLPKDRFSAERLKGVDSTLKIQPAELGDSAVYLCASSSGTSWSTDTQYFGPGTRLTVL.

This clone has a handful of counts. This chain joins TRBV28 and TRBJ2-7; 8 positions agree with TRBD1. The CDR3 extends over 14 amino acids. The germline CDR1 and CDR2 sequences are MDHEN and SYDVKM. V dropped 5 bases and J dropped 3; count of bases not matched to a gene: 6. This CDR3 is CASSPRDRIYEQYF. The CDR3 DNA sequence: TGTGCCAGCAGTCCCCGGGACAGGATCTACGAGCAGTACTTC.

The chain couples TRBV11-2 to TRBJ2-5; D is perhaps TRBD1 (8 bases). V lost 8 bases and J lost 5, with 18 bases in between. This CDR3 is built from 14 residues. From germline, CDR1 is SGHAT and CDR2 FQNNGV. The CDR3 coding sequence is TGTGCCAGCGGGCTAGGACAGGGAGGGGAGACCCAGTACTTC. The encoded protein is CASGLGQGGETQYF.

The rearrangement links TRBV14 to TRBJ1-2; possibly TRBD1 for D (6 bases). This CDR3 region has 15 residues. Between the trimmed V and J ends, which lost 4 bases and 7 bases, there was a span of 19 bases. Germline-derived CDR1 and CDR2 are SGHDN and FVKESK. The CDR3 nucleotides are TGTGCCAGCAGCCCACTACTACAGGGCGCCCTTGGCTACACCTTC. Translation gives CASSPLLQGALGYTF.

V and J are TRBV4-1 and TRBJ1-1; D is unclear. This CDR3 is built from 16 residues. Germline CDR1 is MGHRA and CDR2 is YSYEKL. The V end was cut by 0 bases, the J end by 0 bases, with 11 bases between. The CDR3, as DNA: TGCGCCAGCAGCCAAGAAGGAGCAGCTATGAACACTGAAGCTTTCTTT. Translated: CASSQEGAAMNTEAFF.

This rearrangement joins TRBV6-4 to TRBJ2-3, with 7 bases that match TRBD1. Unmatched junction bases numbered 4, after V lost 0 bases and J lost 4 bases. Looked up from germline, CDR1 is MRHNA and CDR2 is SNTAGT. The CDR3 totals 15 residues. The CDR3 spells CASSDSWTGADTQYF. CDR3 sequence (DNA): TGTGCCAGCAGTGACTCCTGGACAGGAGCAGATACGCAGTATTTT.

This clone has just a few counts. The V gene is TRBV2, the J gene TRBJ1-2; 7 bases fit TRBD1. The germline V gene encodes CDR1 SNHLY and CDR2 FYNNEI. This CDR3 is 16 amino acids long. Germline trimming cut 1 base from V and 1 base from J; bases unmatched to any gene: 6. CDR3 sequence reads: CASSEGQGGLNYGYTF. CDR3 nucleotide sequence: TGTGCCAGCAGTGAAGGGCAAGGGGGCCTTAACTATGGCTACACCTTC.

This CDR3 is CASRTGTGYEQYF. CDR3 DNA sequence: TGTGCCAGCAGAACCGGGACAGGGTACGAGCAGTACTTC. The chain joins TRBV5-6 to TRBJ2-7; the match to TRBD1 covers 9 bases. Germline CDR1 is SGHDT and CDR2 is YYEEEE. The length of the CDR3 is 13 residues. J lost 4 bases, V lost 5 bases, and 4 bases had no gene match.

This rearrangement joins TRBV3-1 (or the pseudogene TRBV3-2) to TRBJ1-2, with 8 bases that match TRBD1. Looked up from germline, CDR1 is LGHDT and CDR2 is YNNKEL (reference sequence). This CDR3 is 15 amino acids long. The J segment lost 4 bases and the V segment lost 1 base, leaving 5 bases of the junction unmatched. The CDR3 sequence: CASSQGYRGSYGYTF. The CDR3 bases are TGTGCCAGCAGCCAAGGGTACAGGGGGTCCTATGGCTACACCTTC.

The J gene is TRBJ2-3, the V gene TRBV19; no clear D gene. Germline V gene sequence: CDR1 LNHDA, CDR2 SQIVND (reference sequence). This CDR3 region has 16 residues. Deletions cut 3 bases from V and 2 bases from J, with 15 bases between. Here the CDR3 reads CASSMKGPNPTDTQYF. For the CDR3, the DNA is TGTGCCAGTAGTATGAAGGGCCCCAACCCCACAGATACGCAGTATTTT.

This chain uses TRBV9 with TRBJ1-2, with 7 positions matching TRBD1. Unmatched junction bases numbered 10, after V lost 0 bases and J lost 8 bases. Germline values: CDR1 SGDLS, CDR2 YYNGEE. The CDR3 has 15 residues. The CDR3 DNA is TGTGCCAGCAGCGTAGGTAGCCGAGACAGGGCGGGCTACACCTTC. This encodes CASSVGSRDRAGYTF.

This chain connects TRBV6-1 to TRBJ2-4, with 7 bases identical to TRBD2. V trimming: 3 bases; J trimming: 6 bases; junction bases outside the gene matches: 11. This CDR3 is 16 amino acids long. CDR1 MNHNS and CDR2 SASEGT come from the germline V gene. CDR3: CASSDQWEGWGNIQYF. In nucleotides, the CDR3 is TGTGCCAGCAGTGACCAGTGGGAGGGGTGGGGAAACATTCAGTACTTC.

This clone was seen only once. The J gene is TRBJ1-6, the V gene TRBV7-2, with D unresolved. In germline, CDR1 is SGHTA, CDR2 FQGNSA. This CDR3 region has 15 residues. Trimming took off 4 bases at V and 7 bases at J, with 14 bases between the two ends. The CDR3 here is CASSSTPGLNSPLHF. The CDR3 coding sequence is TGTGCCAGCAGCTCCACCCCAGGCCTGAATTCACCCCTCCACTTT.

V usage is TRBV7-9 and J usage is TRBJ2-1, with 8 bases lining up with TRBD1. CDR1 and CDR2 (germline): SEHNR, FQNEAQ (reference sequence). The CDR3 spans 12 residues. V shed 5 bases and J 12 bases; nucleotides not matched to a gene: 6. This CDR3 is CASSADRGLQFF. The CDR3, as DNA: TGTGCCAGCAGCGCCGACAGGGGATTGCAGTTCTTC.

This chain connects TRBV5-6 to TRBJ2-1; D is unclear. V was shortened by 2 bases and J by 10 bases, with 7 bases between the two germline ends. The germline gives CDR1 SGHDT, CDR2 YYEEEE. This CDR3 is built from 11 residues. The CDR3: CASSFALEQFF. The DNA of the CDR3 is TGTGCCAGCAGCTTTGCACTAGAGCAGTTCTTC.

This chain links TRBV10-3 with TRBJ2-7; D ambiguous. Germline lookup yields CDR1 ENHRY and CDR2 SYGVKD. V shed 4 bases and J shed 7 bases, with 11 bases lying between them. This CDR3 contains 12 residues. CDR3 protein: CAISVDPWEQYF. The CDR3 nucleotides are TGTGCCATCAGTGTCGACCCCTGGGAGCAGTACTTC.

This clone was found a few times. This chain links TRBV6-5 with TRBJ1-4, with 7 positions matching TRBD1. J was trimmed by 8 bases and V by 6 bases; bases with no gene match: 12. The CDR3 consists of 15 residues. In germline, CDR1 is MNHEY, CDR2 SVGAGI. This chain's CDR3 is CASRDLRDSEEKLFF. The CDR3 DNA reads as TGTGCCAGCAGGGACTTAAGGGACAGTGAGGAAAAACTGTTTTTT.

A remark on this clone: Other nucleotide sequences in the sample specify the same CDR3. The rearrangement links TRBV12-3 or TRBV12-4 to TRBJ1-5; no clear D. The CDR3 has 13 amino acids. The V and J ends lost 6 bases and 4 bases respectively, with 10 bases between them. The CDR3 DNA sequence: TGTGCCAGCAGCCTCCCCCCAAATCAGCCCCAGCATTTT. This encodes CASSLPPNQPQHF.

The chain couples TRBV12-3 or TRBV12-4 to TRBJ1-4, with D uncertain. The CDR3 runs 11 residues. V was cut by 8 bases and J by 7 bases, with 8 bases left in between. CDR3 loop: CASQVGEKLFF. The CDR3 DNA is TGTGCCAGCCAAGTGGGTGAAAAACTGTTTTTT.

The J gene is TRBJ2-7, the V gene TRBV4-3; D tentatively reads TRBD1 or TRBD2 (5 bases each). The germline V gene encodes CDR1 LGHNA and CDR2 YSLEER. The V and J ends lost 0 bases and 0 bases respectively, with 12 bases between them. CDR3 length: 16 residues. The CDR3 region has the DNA TGCGCCAGCAGCCAAGATCGGCGAGGGGCCTCCTACGAGCAGTACTTC. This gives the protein CASSQDRRGASYEQYF.

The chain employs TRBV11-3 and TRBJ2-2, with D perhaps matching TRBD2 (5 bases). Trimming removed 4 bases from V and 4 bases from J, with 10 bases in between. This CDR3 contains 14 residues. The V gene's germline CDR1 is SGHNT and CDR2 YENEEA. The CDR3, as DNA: TGTGCCAGCAGCTCCGGACTGGCCACCGGGGAGCTGTTTTTT. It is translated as CASSSGLATGELFF.

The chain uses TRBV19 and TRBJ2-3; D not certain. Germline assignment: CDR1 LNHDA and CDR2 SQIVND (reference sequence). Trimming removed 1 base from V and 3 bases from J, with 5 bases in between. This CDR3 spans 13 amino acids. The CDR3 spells CASSIAATDTQYF. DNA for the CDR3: TGTGCCAGTAGTATAGCCGCTACAGATACGCAGTATTTT.

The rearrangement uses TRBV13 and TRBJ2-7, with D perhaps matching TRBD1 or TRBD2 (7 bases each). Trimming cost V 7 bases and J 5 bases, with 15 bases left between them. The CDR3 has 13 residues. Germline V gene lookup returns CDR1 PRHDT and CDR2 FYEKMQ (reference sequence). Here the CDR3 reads CASKGGGSDEQYF. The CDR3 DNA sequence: TGTGCCAGCAAGGGAGGGGGCAGCGACGAGCAGTACTTC.

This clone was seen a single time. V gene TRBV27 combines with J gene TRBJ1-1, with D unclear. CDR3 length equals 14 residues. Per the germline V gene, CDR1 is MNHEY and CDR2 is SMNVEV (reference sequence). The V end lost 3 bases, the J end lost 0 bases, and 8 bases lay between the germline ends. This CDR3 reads CASSLWPLNTEAFF. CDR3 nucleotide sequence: TGTGCCAGCAGTTTGTGGCCCTTGAACACTGAAGCTTTCTTT.

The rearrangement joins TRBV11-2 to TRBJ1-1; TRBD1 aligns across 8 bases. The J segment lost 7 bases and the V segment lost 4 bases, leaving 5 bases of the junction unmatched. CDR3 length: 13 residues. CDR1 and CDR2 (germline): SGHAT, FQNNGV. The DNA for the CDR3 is TGTGCCAGCAGCTCCCGGACAGGGATTGAAGCTTTCTTT. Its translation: CASSSRTGIEAFF.

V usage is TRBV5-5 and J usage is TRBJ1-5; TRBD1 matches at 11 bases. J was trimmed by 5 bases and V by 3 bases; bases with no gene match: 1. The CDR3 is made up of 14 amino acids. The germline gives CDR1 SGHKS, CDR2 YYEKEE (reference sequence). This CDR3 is CASSWTGGDQPQHF. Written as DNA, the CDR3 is TGTGCCAGCAGCTGGACAGGGGGCGATCAGCCCCAGCATTTT.

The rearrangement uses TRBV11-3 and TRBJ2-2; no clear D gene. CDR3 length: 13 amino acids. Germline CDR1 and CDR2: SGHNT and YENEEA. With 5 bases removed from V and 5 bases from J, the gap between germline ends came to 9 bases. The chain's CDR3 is CASSPRRTGELFF. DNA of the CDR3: TGTGCCAGCAGCCCCCGCAGAACCGGGGAGCTGTTTTTT.

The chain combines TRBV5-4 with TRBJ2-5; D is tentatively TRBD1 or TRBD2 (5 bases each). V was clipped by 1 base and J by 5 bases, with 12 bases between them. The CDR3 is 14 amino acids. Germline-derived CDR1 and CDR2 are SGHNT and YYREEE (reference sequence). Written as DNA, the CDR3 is TGTGCCAGCAGCTTGCGGGGCGGTCGGGAGACCCAGTACTTC. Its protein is CASSLRGGRETQYF.

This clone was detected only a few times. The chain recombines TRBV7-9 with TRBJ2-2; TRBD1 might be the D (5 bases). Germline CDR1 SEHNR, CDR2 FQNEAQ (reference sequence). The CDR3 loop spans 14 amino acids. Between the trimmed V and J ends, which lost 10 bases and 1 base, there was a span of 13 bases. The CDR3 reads CATASRVNTGELFF. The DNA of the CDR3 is TGTGCCACCGCCTCCAGGGTGAACACCGGGGAGCTGTTTTTT.